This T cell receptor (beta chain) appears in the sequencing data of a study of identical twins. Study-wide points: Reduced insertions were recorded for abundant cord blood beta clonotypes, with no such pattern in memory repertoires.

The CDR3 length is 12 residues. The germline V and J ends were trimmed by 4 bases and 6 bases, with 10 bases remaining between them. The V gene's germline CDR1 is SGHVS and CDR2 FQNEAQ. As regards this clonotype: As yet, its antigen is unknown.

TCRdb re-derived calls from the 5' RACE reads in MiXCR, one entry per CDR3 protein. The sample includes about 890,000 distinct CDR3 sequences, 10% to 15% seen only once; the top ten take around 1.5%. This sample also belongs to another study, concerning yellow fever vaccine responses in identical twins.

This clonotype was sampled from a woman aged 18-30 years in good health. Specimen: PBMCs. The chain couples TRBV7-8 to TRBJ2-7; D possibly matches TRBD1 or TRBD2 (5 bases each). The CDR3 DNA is TGTGCCAGCAGCTCGAGGGGTACCGAGCAGTACTTC. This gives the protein CASSSRGTEQYF.